This TCR beta chain was profiled in a study of blood T cell repertoires in COVID-19. Measured with immunoSEQ multiplex PCR; TCRdb has only the in-frame clones, and not every one. This sample carries tens of thousands of clones, 88% of them seen once, and the ten largest clones take roughly 3%. Trimming took 8 bases from V and 5 from J, leaving 16 bases between them. The CDR3 covers 13 residues. CDR1 SGHTS and CDR2 YDEGEE come from the germline V gene. This chain connects TRBV5-8 to TRBJ1-1, with a tentative D call TRBD1 (6 bases). This TCR came from a man aged 45-65 years with active COVID-19. Sequenced material: peripheral blood. CDR3 sequence reads: CASNRGGNTEAFF. CDR3 DNA sequence: TGTGCCAGTAATAGGGGGGGTAATACTGAAGCTTTCTTT.